This is a list of T cell receptor beta chains from one sample in a study of T-cell reconstitution after alpha-beta-depleted transplantation in children. TCRdb re-derived calls from the PCR reads in MiXCR, one entry per CDR3 protein. The repertoire has about 900,000 distinct CDR3 sequences, about 30% of them found once; the top ten carry about 28%. This material consisted of PBMCs, mostly from graft donor cells, taken 360 days after TCRalphabeta/CD19-depleted stem cell transplant. The source is a boy in the first two years of life who had a stem cell transplant for SCID, so the T cells may come from the graft donor. Both conserved end residues are part of each CDR3. A D gene is named only where the DNA matches it firmly. Clone size is stated in some rows and not others, as once, few, many or a class when expanded.

D	V	size	J	DNA	CDR3
-	TRBV6-5	-	TRBJ1-3	TGTGCCAGCATGCGGGGGGCTTCTGGAAACACCATATATTTT	CASMRGASGNTIYF
-	TRBV4-3	-	TRBJ2-3	TGCGCCAGCAGCCAAGATCTTAGGTGGCACCCTCTCACAGAAACGCAGTATTTT	CASSQDLRWHPLTETQYF
-	TRBV12-3/TRBV12-4	-	TRBJ2-5	TGTGCCAGCATGGCGACAACACAAGAGACCCAGTACTTC	CASMATTQETQYF
TRBD1	TRBV15	-	TRBJ2-3	TGTGCCACCAGCCCTACATACAGGGGAGCAGATACGCAGTATTTT	CATSPTYRGADTQYF
TRBD2	TRBV12-3/TRBV12-4	few	TRBJ2-7	TGTGCCAGCAGCCGAGGCGGGGGGAGCGAGCAGTACTTC	CASSRGGGSEQYF
TRBD2	TRBV11-2	once	TRBJ2-7	TGTGCCAGCAGCTACGGACTAGAGGGATCCTACGAGCAGTACTTC	CASSYGLEGSYEQYF
-	TRBV20-1	-	TRBJ2-7	TGCAGTGCTAGAGATGTACAGAACTCCTACGAGCAGTACTTC	CSARDVQNSYEQYF
TRBD1	TRBV5-6	few	TRBJ2-7	TGTGCCAGCAGCTTGGAAGGGACAGGGTCTCGCTACGAGCAGTACTTC	CASSLEGTGSRYEQYF
TRBD1	TRBV20-1	few	TRBJ2-7	TGCAGTGCTAGAGATGGACAGGGAGTCAACGAGCAGTACTTC	CSARDGQGVNEQYF
TRBD1	TRBV6-2/TRBV6-3	-	TRBJ2-7	TGTGCCAGCACCGACCCACGCCGAGGGGGACAGGGTTGGAACGAGCAGTACTTC	CASTDPRRGGQGWNEQYF
-	TRBV6-1	-	TRBJ2-2	TGTGCCAGCAGGCTCAGAGATAAACCCGGGGAGCTGTTTTTT	CASRLRDKPGELFF
-	TRBV15	few	TRBJ2-5	TGTGCCACCAGCTGGGACAAGGAAGAGACCCAGTACTTC	CATSWDKEETQYF
-	TRBV19	-	TRBJ1-1	TGTGCCAGTAGTTCGTTCACCCTGAACACTGAAGCTTTCTTT	CASSSFTLNTEAFF
-	TRBV7-6	few	TRBJ2-3	TGTGCCAGCAGCCACTTTGGGGATACGCAGTATTTT	CASSHFGDTQYF
-	TRBV27	-	TRBJ2-7	TGTGCCAGCAGTTTAGCCGGGTGGCGGACCTACGAGCAGTACTTC	CASSLAGWRTYEQYF
-	TRBV7-2	few	TRBJ2-5	TGTGCCAGCAGCTTAGTTGTAGAGTGGGGAGAGACCCAGTACTTC	CASSLVVEWGETQYF
-	TRBV12-3/TRBV12-4	-	TRBJ2-7	TGTGCCAGCAGTTTAAGGTGGGGAATTGGCTACGAGCAGTACTTC	CASSLRWGIGYEQYF
-	TRBV7-6	-	TRBJ2-2	TGTGCCAGCAGCTTAGAGACGAGATCGGCTACCGGGGAGCTGTTTTTT	CASSLETRSATGELFF
-	TRBV3-1	few	TRBJ2-7	TGTGCCAGCAGTGAGGGGACCGGGACCTACGAGCAGTACTTC	CASSEGTGTYEQYF
-	TRBV9	few	TRBJ2-3	TGTGCCAGCAGCGGAACCGATAGCACAGATACGCAGTATTTT	CASSGTDSTDTQYF
TRBD1	TRBV25-1	-	TRBJ1-6	TGTGCCAGCAGCCTGACAGGGGTGGATTCACCCCTCCACTTT	CASSLTGVDSPLHF
-	TRBV5-1	-	TRBJ2-3	TGCGCCAGCAGCTTCGGGGACCTCACAGATACGCAGTATTTT	CASSFGDLTDTQYF
-	TRBV18	-	TRBJ2-7	TGTGCCAGCTCACCCGCGCAGGCCGGACCCTCCTACGAGCAGTACTTC	CASSPAQAGPSYEQYF
TRBD2	TRBV6-5	few	TRBJ2-3	TGTGCCAGCAGGCCGGGACTAGCGTGGGCAGATACGCAGTATTTT	CASRPGLAWADTQYF
-	TRBV5-1	-	TRBJ2-3	TGCGCCAGCAGCTTGCCGCGGAGTCCTATGACCACAGATACGCAGTATTTT	CASSLPRSPMTTDTQYF
TRBD1	TRBV12-5	-	TRBJ2-2	TGTGCTAGTGGGGGACAGGGGACCGGGGAGCTGTTTTTT	CASGGQGTGELFF